This entry describes one T cell receptor (beta chain). This CDR3 comprises 16 residues. V lost 2 bases and J lost 2; bases outside the gene matches: 3. Per the germline V gene, CDR1 is MGHDK and CDR2 is SYGVNS. The sample is drawn from a study of shared clonotypes between healthy human individuals. Assay: immunoSEQ multiplex PCR; the TCRdb copy retains only in-frame clones and omits some. The sample shows 2 million to 2.5 million clones, more than 85% of them seen only once. This sequence was found in a man aged 18 to 30 in good health. Some clones in this sample may be carry-over from other donors' samples. The chain is built from TRBV25-1 and TRBJ1-3; the match to TRBD1 covers 10 bases. Specimen: naive CD4+ T cells from PBMCs. This sample's subset: CD45RA+ positively selected. CDR3 sequence (DNA): TGTGCCAGCAGTGAAGGGACAGGGGTGACTGGAAACACCATATATTTT. It specifies CASSEGTGVTGNTIYF.